Listed below are T cell receptor beta chains from one sample, sequenced in a study of T-cell memory formation after mild COVID-19. MiXCR, run by TCRdb on the 5' RACE reads, gives a single entry per CDR3 protein. Among approximately 190,000 distinct CDR3 sequences listed, about 18% were seen once. Specimen: PBMCs or a T cell subset sorted from them (not recorded which). These receptors originate from an adult woman who had mild COVID-19 (a few samples of this study predate the infection). Cell type and time point are not known. Both conserved end residues are part of each CDR3. A D gene is named only where the DNA matches it firmly. Size values are once, few and many counts, or a class for expanded clones, and some rows have none.

>many|TRBD2|TRBV20-1|TRBJ2-3
TGCAGTGCTAGAGATCTGTCGGCGGGGGGGCACGGAGATACGCAGTATTTT
CSARDLSAGGHGDTQYF
>few|-|TRBV5-5|TRBJ1-2
TGTGCCAGCAGCTTGGACGGTGCCACAACTAACTATGGCTACACCTTC
CASSLDGATTNYGYTF
>medium-sized|TRBD2|TRBV6-5|TRBJ2-7
TGTGCCAGCACTCGACTAGCCCGGCCCCCAAGCTCCTACGAGCAGTACTTC
CASTRLARPPSSYEQYF
>-|-|TRBV5-4|TRBJ2-1
TGTGCCAGCAGCCCCGCCGTGGGGTCTGGTGGGGATGAGCAGTTCTTC
CASSPAVGSGGDEQFF
>few|-|TRBV7-6|TRBJ2-2
TGTGCCAGCAGCCGGAGGGTATACACCGGGGAGCTGTTTTTT
CASSRRVYTGELFF
>-|-|TRBV7-2|TRBJ1-2
TGTGCCAGCAGCTTAAACCCTCAGGGAACCCGGGATGGCTACACCTTC
CASSLNPQGTRDGYTF
>few|-|TRBV2|TRBJ1-2
TGTGCCAGCAGTGATTGGGGCCTTAACTATGGCTACACCTTC
CASSDWGLNYGYTF
>-|-|TRBV20-1|TRBJ1-1
TGCAGTGCTAGAGGTGGGGGGGCAGGCACTGAAGCTTTCTTT
CSARGGGAGTEAFF
>few|TRBD1|TRBV10-3|TRBJ1-1
TGTGCCATCAGTACACAGGGGCAGGCTGAAGCTTTCTTT
CAISTQGQAEAFF
>-|-|TRBV6-2/TRBV6-3|TRBJ2-3
TGTGCCAGCAGTTACTTTCCGGGATGGGTAGATACGCAGTATTTT
CASSYFPGWVDTQYF
>-|-|TRBV10-2|TRBJ1-2
TGCGCCAGCACCCCTACGGGGAACTATGGCTACACCTTC
CASTPTGNYGYTF
>-|-|TRBV7-3|TRBJ2-7
TGTGCCAGCAGCTTAAGGGCCGGAAAGGAATACGAGCAGTACTTC
CASSLRAGKEYEQYF